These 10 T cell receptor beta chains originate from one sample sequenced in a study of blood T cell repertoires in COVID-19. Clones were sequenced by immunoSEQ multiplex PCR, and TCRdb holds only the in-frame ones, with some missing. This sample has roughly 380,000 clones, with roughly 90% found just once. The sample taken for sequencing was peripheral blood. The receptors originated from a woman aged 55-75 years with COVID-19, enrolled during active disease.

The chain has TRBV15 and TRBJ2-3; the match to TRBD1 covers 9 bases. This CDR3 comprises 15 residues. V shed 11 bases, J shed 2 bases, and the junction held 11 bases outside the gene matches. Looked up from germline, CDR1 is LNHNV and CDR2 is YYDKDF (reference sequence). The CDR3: CAAGTGGAITDTQYF. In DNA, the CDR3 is TGTGCCGCCGGAACAGGGGGCGCAATCACAGATACGCAGTATTTT.

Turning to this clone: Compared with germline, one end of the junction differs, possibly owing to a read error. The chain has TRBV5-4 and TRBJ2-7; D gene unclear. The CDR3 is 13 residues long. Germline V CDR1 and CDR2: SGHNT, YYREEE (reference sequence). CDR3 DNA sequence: TGTGCCAGCAGCGAAAACTCAACGCCGGGTGCAAACTTC. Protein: CASSENSTPGANF.

The CDR3: CASSLSGTVPSYGYTF. The CDR3 bases are TGCGCCAGCAGCCTATCCGGGACAGTCCCCAGTTATGGCTACACCTTC. J is TRBJ1-2 and V is TRBV5-1, with 7 positions matching TRBD1. The V gene end was trimmed by 4 bases and the J gene end by 5 bases; junction bases not matched to a gene: 14. This CDR3 has 16 residues. In germline, CDR1 is SGHRS, CDR2 YFSETQ.

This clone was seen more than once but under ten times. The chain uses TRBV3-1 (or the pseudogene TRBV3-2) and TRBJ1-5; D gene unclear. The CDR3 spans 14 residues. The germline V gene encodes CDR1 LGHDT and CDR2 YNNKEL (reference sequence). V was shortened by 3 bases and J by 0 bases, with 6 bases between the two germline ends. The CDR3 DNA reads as TGTGCCAGCAGCCAGGCAAATAGCAATCAGCCCCAGCATTTT. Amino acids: CASSQANSNQPQHF.

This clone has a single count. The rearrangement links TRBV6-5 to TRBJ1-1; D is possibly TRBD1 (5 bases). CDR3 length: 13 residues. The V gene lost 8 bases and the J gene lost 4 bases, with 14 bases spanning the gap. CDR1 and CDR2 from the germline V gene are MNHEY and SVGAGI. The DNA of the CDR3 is TGTGCCAGCTCCCGAGCTAGGGGCACTGAAGCTTTCTTT. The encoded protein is CASSRARGTEAFF.

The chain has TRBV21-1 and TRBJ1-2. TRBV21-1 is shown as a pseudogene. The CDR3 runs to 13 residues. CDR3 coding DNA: TGTGCCAGCAGCACCCGGGAGATCTATGGCTACACCTTC. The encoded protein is CASSTREIYGYTF.

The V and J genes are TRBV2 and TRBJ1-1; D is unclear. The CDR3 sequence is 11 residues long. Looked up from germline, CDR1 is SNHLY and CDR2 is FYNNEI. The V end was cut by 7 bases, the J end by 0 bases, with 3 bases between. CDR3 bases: TGTGCCAGCAACTTGAACACTGAAGCTTTCTTT. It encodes CASNLNTEAFF.

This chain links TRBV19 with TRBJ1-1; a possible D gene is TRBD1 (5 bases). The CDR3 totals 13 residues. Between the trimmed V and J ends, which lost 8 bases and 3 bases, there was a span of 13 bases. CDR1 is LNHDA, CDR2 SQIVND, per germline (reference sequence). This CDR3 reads CASGWGGYTEAFF. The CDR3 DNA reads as TGTGCCAGTGGTTGGGGGGGATACACTGAAGCTTTCTTT.

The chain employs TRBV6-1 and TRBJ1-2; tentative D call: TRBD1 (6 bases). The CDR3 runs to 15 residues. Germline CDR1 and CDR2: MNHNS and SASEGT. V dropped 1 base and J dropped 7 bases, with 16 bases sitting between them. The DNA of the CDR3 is TGTGCCAGCAGTGAAGGTGGGGCAGGGGCGGGTGGCTACACCTTC. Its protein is CASSEGGAGAGGYTF.

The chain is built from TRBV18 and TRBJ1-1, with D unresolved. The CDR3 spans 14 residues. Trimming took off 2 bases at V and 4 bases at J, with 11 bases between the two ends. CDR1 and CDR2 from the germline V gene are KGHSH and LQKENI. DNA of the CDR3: TGTGCCAGCTCACCATTCGGGTTTGGCACTGAAGCTTTCTTT. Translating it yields CASSPFGFGTEAFF.